Shown below are 4 T cell receptor beta chains from a single sample sequenced in a study of blood T cell repertoires in COVID-19. Measured with immunoSEQ multiplex PCR; TCRdb has only the in-frame clones, and not every one. Among roughly 120,000 clones, around 79% were seen once, and the ten largest hold around 2.5%. Sequencing used peripheral blood. The receptors here all came from a man aged 45-65 years with acute or convalescent COVID-19.

The V gene is TRBV18, the J gene TRBJ1-4; D unresolved. V was shortened by 2 bases and J by 10 bases, with 11 bases between the two germline ends. Germline assignment: CDR1 KGHSH and CDR2 LQKENI. This CDR3 has 13 amino acids. Written as DNA, the CDR3 is TGTGCCAGCTCACCAAGAACTTCGGGAAAACTGTTTTTT. It specifies CASSPRTSGKLFF.

This chain connects TRBV5-6 to TRBJ1-2; 11 positions match TRBD1. J gave up 7 bases and V 5 bases, and 10 bases lay outside the gene matches. The CDR3 extends over 15 amino acids. CDR1 and CDR2 from the germline V gene are SGHDT and YYEEEE. The CDR3 region is CASSYSDRGLGGYTF. CDR3 bases: TGTGCCAGCAGTTACTCGGACAGGGGGCTGGGTGGCTACACCTTC.

The CDR3 region has the DNA TGTGCCAGCGTTCAGACCGGGAATGAAAAACTGTTTTTT. Translating it yields CASVQTGNEKLFF. V is TRBV7-9 and J is TRBJ1-4, with D hard to call. The CDR3 extends over 13 amino acids. Germline CDR1 and CDR2: SEHNR and FQNEAQ (reference sequence). Trimming left V 8 bases short and J 5 bases short, with 12 bases between. Full variable domain (missing parts from reference TRBV7-9 and TRBJ1-4): DTGVSQNPRHKITKRGQNVTFRCDPISEHNRLYWYRQTLGQGPEFLTYFQNEAQLEKSRLLSDRFSAERPKGSFSTLEIQRTEQGDSAMYLCASVQTGNEKLFFGSGTQLSVL.

V is TRBV7-2 and J is TRBJ1-1; TRBD1 matches 8 bases. This CDR3 contains 15 residues. Germline loops: CDR1 SGHTA, CDR2 FQGNSA. V dropped 3 bases and J dropped 1; count of bases not matched to a gene: 4. The CDR3 here is CASSFYGTGNTEAFF. The CDR3 DNA reads TGTGCCAGCAGCTTTTACGGGACAGGGAACACTGAAGCTTTCTTT.